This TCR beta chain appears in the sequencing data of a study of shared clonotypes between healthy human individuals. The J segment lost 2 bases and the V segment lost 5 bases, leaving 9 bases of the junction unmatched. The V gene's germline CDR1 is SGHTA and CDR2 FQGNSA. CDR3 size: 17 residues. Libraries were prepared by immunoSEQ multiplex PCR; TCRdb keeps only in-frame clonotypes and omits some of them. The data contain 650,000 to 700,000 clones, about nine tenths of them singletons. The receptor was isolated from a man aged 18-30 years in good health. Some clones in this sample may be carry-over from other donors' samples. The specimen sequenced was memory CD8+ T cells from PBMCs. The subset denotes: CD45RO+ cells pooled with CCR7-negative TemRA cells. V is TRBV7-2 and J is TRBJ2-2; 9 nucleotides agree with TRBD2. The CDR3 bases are TGTGCCAGCAGCCCGAGAGGCGGGAGGGTTAACACCGGGGAGCTGTTTTTT. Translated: CASSPRGGRVNTGELFF.